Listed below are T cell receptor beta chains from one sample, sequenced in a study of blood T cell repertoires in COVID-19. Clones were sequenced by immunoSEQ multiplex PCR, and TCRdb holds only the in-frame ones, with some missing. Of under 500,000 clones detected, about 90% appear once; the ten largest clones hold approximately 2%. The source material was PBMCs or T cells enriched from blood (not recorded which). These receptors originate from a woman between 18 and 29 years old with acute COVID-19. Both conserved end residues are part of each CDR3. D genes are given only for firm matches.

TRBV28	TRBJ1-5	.	CASSLWFRGVGQPQHF	TGTGCCAGCAGTTTATGGTTTCGGGGGGTCGGTCAGCCCCAGCATTTT
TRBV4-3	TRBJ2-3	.	CASSQEWGGTDTQYF	TGCGCCAGCAGCCAAGAGTGGGGGGGCACAGATACGCAGTATTTT
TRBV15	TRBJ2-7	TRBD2	CATSRPLAGGHPAQYF	TGTGCCACCAGCAGACCTTTAGCGGGGGGCCACCCCGCGCAGTACTTC
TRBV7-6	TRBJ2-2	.	CASSLGRLGTGELFF	TGTGCCAGCAGCTTAGGAAGACTTGGCACCGGGGAGCTGTTTTTT
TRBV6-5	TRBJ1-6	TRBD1	CASSSDRGGSNSPLHF	TGTGCCAGCAGTTCCGACAGGGGCGGCAGTAATTCACCCCTCCACTTT
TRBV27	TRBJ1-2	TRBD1	CASSQGQFPSSYGYTF	TGTGCCAGCAGTCAGGGACAGTTTCCTTCCAGCTATGGCTACACCTTC
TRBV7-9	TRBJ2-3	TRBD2	CASSPSSGSFDTQYF	TGTGCCAGCAGCCCTTCTAGCGGGAGTTTTGATACGCAGTATTTT
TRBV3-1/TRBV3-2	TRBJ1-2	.	CASSQEGAVGYTF	TGTGCCAGCAGCCAAGAGGGGGCTGTTGGCTACACCTTC
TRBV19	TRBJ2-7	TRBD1	CASSRAGQGYYEQYF	TGTGCCAGTAGCAGGGCCGGACAGGGATACTACGAGCAGTACTTC
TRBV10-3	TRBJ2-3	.	CASGGSGTDTQYF	TGTGCCTCCGGGGGTTCCGGCACAGATACGCAGTATTTT
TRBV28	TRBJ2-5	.	CASSFTLNAGARETQYF	TGTGCCAGCAGTTTTACCTTAAATGCGGGGGCAAGGGAGACCCAGTACTTC